This T cell receptor (beta chain) was observed in a study of T-cell reconstitution after alpha-beta-depleted transplantation in children (TCRdb year 2016). Concerning the study at large: Using TCR repertoire profiling, the study followed T-cell immune reconstitution in a quantitative way in children after TCRalphabeta/CD19-depleted allogeneic hematopoietic cell transplantation.

Cut back by 8 bases and 3 bases, the V and J ends lie 10 bases apart. The germline V gene (reference sequence) provides CDR1 MNHEY and CDR2 SMNVEV. The CDR3 holds 12 amino acids from the cysteine to the phenylalanine. Solely the CDR3 DNA is kept, with 36 bases framed from the first base. Library preparation employed PCR. The data were produced on an Illumina HiSeq 2500. TCR libraries were prepared with molecular barcoding, using unique molecular identifiers to normalize TCRbeta repertoire quantification. TCRdb reprocessed the public reads (quality trimming at Q25 with fastp, clone calling with MiXCR) and kept in-frame beta chains. One record per CDR3 amino acid sequence lists the most common genes and DNA. This sample gives 500,000 to 600,000 distinct CDR3 sequences in total; approximately 20% of them show up just once. The ten largest account for about 3.1% of the sample. This clonotype was seen a few times. This receptor's antigen is unknown. Base qualities are missing; no much larger clone stands one base away.

The rearrangement combines TRBV27 with TRBJ2-5; no D segment can be confidently identified. Here the sequenced sample was PBMCs from the stem cell graft donor, taken from the stem cell graft. This sequence originates from a human donor who donated a stem cell graft to a child with acute lymphoblastic leukemia. The CDR3 corresponds to CASAGAEETQYF. In nucleotide form, the sequence is TGTGCCAGCGCCGGAGCCGAAGAGACCCAGTACTTC.